These 11 T cell receptor beta chains were sequenced from one sample in a study of STAT5B mutations in CD4+ large granular lymphocyte leukemia. Only in-frame clones appear in the TCRdb table, and some are missing; sequencing was by immunoSEQ multiplex PCR. The table includes 35,000 or so clones, approximately 88% detected once. Sequenced sample: CD4+ T cells from blood buffy coats. The receptor set was obtained from a human donor in good health.

The chain links TRBV7-2 to TRBJ2-1; D may be TRBD1 (6 bases). Germline CDR1 SGHTA, CDR2 FQGNSA. The CDR3 length is 14 residues. The germline V and J ends were trimmed by 3 bases and 10 bases, with 16 bases remaining between them. In DNA, the CDR3 is TGTGCCAGCAGCTTTTTAGACAGGACGGGCGAGCAGTTCTTC. This gives the protein CASSFLDRTGEQFF.

V and J are TRBV6-6 and TRBJ1-5; possible D gene TRBD1, 5 bases. The ends were cut back, 0 bases at V and 6 bases at J, with 15 bases in the middle. This CDR3 has 16 residues. Looked up from germline, CDR1 is MNHNY and CDR2 is SVGAGI (reference sequence). The CDR3 bases are TGTGCCAGCAGTTACTCGAAAGACAGAGGGTCTCAGCCCCAGCATTTT. Translation: CASSYSKDRGSQPQHF.

The chain uses TRBV14 and TRBJ1-2; TRBD1 matches at 11 bases. This CDR3 has 15 amino acids. Germline CDR1 and CDR2: SGHDN and FVKESK. After removal of 4 bases from V and 8 bases from J, the junction contained 9 bases not matched to a gene. CDR3 DNA sequence: TGTGCCAGCAGCCCAGCCGGGACAGGGGGTTTCGGCTACACCTTC. The encoded protein is CASSPAGTGGFGYTF.

This clone was seen only a few times. The same CDR3 also results from other DNA sequences found in this sample. The chain combines TRBV9 with TRBJ2-3; D may match TRBD1 or TRBD2 (5 bases each). Trimming removed 0 bases at V and 4 bases at J, with 15 bases between. The V gene's germline CDR1 is SGDLS and CDR2 YYNGEE. The CDR3 covers 16 residues. CDR3 nucleotides: TGTGCCAGCAGCGTAGTCCGTGGGGGTGGGGCAGATACGCAGTATTTT. As protein: CASSVVRGGGADTQYF.

The chain employs TRBV5-1 and TRBJ2-5, with D perhaps TRBD1 (6 bases). The CDR3 is made up of 15 amino acids. The germline CDR1 and CDR2 sequences are SGHRS and YFSETQ. The V gene lost 0 bases and the J gene lost 7 bases, with 16 bases spanning the gap. The CDR3 coding sequence is TGCGCCAGCAGCTTGGCGGCAGGGGTTATAGGGACCCAGTACTTC. Its protein is CASSLAAGVIGTQYF.

This sequence joins TRBV7-2 and TRBJ2-2; maybe TRBD1 (5 bases). Trimming left V 7 bases short and J 6 bases short, with 15 bases between. The CDR3 spans 14 residues. Per the germline V gene, CDR1 is SGHTA and CDR2 is FQGNSA. DNA for the CDR3: TGTGCCAGCACCCCCTGGGGCCGGGCCGGGGAGCTGTTTTTT. Its protein is CASTPWGRAGELFF.

V usage is TRBV29-1 and J usage is TRBJ1-1; a possible D gene is TRBD1 (5 bases). Germline CDR1 and CDR2: SQVTM and ANQGSEA. The V and J ends lost 6 bases and 3 bases respectively, with 14 bases between them. This CDR3 spans 13 amino acids. The CDR3 region is CSVTGLGDTEAFF. The CDR3 DNA reads as TGCAGCGTGACGGGACTGGGGGACACTGAAGCTTTCTTT.

The chain links TRBV4-3 to TRBJ2-7; 7 nucleotides line up with TRBD2. Losses at the gene ends were 3 bases for V and 1 base for J; bases not matched to a gene: 6. Germline CDR1 reads LGHNA; CDR2 reads YSLEER. CDR3 length equals 15 residues. The CDR3 DNA is TGCGCCAGCAGCCACTCGGTCGGGGGGTCCTACGAGCAGTACTTC. Its translation: CASSHSVGGSYEQYF.

This chain joins TRBV5-8 and TRBJ1-4; D may be TRBD1 (5 bases). The CDR3 has 16 residues. Germline loops: CDR1 SGHTS, CDR2 YDEGEE. V was trimmed by 0 bases and J by 8 bases, leaving 17 bases between them. The CDR3 DNA sequence: TGTGCCAGCAGCTTGGGGAGGGACTCGGAACGAGAAAAACTGTTTTTT. This translates into CASSLGRDSEREKLFF.

The chain couples TRBV11-2 to TRBJ1-6; no clear D. Germline CDR1 is SGHAT and CDR2 is FQNNGV. There are 16 residues in the CDR3. Trimming stripped 0 bases from V and 0 bases from J, with 6 bases between. In DNA, the CDR3 is TGTGCCAGCAGCTTAGACCTGAGCTCCTATAATTCACCCCTCCACTTT. It translates to CASSLDLSSYNSPLHF.

This chain connects TRBV4-3 to TRBJ2-3; no clear D gene. The V end lost 0 bases, the J end lost 5 bases, and 9 bases lay between the germline ends. Germline V gene lookup returns CDR1 LGHNA and CDR2 YSLEER. The CDR3 spans 14 residues. CDR3 DNA sequence: TGCGCCAGCAGCCAAGATCTTACCAGAGATACGCAGTATTTT. Residues: CASSQDLTRDTQYF.